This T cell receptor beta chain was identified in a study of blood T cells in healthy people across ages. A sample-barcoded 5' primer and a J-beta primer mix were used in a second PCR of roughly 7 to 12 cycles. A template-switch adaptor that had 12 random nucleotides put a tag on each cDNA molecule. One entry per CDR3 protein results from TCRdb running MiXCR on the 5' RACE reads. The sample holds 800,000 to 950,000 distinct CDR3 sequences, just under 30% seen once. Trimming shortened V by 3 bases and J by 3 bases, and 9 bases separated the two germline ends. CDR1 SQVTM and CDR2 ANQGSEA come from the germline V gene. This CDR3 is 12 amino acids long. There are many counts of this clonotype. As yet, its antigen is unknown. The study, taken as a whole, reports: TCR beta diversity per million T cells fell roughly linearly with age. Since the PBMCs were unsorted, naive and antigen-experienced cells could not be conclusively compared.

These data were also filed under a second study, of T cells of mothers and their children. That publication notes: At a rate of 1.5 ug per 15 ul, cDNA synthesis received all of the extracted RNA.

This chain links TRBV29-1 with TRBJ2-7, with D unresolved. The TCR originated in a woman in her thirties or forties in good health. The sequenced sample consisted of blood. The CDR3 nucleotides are TGCAGCGTTGAGGCTAACCACTACGAGCAGTACTTC. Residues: CSVEANHYEQYF.